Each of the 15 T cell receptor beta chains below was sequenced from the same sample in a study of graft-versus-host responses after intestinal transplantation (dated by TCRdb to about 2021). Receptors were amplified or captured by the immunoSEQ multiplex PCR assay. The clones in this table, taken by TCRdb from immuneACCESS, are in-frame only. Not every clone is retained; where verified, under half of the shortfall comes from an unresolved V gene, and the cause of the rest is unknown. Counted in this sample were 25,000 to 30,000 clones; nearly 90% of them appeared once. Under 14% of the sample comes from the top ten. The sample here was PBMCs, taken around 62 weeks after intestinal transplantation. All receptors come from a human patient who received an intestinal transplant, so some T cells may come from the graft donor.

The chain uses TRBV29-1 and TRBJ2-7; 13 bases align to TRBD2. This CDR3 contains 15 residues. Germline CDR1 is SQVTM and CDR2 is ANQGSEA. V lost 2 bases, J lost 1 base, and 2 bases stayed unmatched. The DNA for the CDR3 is TGCAGCGTTGAATCGGGACTAGCGGGATCCTACGAGCAGTACTTC. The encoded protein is CSVESGLAGSYEQYF.

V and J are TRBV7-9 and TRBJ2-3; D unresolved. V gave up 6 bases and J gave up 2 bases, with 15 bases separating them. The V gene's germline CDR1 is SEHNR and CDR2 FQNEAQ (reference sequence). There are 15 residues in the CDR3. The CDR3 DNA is TGTGCCAGCAGTCCCGCGAACACCTACACAGATACGCAGTATTTT. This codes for CASSPANTYTDTQYF.

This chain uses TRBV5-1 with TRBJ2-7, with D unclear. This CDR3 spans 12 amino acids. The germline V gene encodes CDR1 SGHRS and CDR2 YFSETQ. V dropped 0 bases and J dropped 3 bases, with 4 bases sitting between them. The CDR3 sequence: CASSLDLYEQYF. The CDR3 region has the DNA TGCGCCAGCAGCTTGGACCTCTACGAGCAGTACTTC.

CDR3 protein: CASSFPPDRGLMNTEAFF. Written as DNA, the CDR3 is TGTGCCAGCAGTTTCCCCCCTGACAGGGGACTCATGAACACTGAAGCTTTCTTT. The chain joins TRBV28 to TRBJ1-1; 8 nucleotides agree with TRBD1. The germline V gene encodes CDR1 MDHEN and CDR2 SYDVKM. The CDR3 length is 18 residues. Trimming took 3 bases from V and 0 from J; bases not matched to a gene: 12.

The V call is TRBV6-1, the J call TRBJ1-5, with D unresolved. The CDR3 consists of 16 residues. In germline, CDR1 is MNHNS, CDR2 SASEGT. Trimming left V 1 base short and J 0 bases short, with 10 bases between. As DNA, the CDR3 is TGTGCCAGCAGTGAAGATACGGTGTATAGCAATCAGCCCCAGCATTTT. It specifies CASSEDTVYSNQPQHF.

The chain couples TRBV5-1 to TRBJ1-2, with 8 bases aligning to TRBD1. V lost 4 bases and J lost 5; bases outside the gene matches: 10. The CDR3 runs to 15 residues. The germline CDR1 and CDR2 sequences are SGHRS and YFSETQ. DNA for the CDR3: TGCGCCAGCAGCCCTGGACAGGGAGGCCGATATGGCTACACCTTC. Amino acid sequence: CASSPGQGGRYGYTF.

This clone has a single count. The CDR3 spells CASSSRTRSEAFF. The CDR3 DNA is TGTGCCAGCAGCTCTAGGACCCGCTCTGAAGCTTTCTTT. V usage is TRBV7-2 and J usage is TRBJ1-1; D unresolved. Germline V gene sequence: CDR1 SGHTA, CDR2 FQGNSA. The CDR3 length is 13 residues. With 4 bases removed from V and 6 bases from J, the gap between germline ends came to 12 bases.

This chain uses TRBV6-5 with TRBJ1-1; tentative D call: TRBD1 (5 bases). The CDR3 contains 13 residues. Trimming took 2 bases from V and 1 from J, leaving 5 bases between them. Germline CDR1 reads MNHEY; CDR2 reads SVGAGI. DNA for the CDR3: TGTGCCAGCAGTTACAGGGGGAACACTGAAGCTTTCTTT. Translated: CASSYRGNTEAFF.

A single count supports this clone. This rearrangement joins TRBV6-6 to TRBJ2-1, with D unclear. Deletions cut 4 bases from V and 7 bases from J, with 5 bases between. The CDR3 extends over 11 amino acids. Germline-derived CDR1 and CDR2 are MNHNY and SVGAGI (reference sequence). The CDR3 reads CASSFANEQFF. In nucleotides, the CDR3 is TGTGCCAGCAGTTTCGCGAATGAGCAGTTCTTC.

The CDR3, as DNA: TGTGCCAGCAGCTTGGACGCAGGGACCACTGAAGCTTTCTTT. Translation: CASSLDAGTTEAFF. The gene calls are TRBV5-5 and TRBJ1-1; D perhaps matches TRBD1 (5 bases). Trimming pared 0 bases from V and 4 bases from J, leaving 10 bases between. Germline CDR1 and CDR2: SGHKS and YYEKEE (reference sequence). The CDR3 extends over 14 amino acids.

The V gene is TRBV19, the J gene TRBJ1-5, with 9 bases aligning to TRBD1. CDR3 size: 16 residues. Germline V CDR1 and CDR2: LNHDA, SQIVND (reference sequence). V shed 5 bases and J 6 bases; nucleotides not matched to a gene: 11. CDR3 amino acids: CASSLPGQGWGQPQHF. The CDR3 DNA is TGTGCCAGTAGTCTCCCGGGACAGGGATGGGGTCAGCCCCAGCATTTT.

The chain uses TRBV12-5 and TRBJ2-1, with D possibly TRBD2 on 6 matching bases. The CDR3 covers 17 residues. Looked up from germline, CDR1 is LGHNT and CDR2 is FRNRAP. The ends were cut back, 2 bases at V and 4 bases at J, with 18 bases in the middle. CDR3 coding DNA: TGTGCTAGTGGTTTGTCGTTAGCGGCTTCTCATTACAATGAGCAGTTCTTC. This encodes CASGLSLAASHYNEQFF.

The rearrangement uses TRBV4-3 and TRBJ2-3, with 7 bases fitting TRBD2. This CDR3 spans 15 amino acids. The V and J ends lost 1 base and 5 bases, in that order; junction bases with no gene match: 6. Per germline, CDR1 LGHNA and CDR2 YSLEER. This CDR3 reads CASSQVAGGGDTQYF. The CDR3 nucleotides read TGCGCCAGCAGCCAAGTAGCGGGCGGGGGAGATACGCAGTATTTT.

The CDR3 loop reads CAWSRTAYGYTF. The CDR3 DNA is TGTGCCTGGAGTCGGACCGCCTATGGCTACACCTTC. The chain carries TRBV30 and TRBJ1-2; D gene uncertain. Germline values: CDR1 GTSNPN, CDR2 SVGIG (reference sequence). Trimming removed 2 bases from V and 4 bases from J, with 8 bases in between. This CDR3 is 12 amino acids long.

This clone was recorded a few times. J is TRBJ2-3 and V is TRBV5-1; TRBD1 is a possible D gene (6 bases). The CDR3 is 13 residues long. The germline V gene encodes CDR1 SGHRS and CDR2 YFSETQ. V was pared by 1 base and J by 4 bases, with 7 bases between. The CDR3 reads CASSLTGPDTQYF. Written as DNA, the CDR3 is TGCGCCAGCAGCTTGACAGGGCCAGATACGCAGTATTTT.